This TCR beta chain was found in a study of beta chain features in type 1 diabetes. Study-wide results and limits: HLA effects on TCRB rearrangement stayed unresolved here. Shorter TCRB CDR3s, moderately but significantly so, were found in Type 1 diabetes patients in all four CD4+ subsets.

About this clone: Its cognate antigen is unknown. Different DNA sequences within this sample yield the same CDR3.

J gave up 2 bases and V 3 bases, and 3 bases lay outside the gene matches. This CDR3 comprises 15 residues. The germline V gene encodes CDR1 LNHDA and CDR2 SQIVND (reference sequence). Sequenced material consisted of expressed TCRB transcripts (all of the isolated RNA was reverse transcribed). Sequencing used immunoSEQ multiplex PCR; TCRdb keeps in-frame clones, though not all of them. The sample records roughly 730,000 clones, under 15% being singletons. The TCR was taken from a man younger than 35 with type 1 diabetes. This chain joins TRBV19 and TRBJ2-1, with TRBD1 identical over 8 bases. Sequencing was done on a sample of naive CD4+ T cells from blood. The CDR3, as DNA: TGTGCCAGTAGTATCGGACAGGGCCCCTACAATGAGCAGTTCTTC. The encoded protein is CASSIGQGPYNEQFF.